This note documents a single T cell receptor beta chain sequence. Antigen unknown. These data originate in a study of T cells in localized non-small cell lung cancer. Study results and caveats: A raised T cell density in blood coincided with lengthier overall survival. For the top 100 tumor clones, a median approximately 61 also appeared in adjacent lung. A single tumor region was sequenced, leaving heterogeneity possible. Uninvolved adjacent lung showed higher T cell clonality than tumor.

Trimming stripped 0 bases from V and 2 bases from J, with 12 bases between. CDR3 length: 15 amino acids. CDR1 and CDR2 from the germline V gene are SGHKS and YYEKEE (reference sequence). Sequencing was performed with immunoSEQ multiplex PCR; in TCRdb, only in-frame clones are kept and a portion is missing. The data show roughly 35,000 clones, 88% seen once. This sequence originates from a woman between 40 and 69 years old with stage I lung adenocarcinoma. Sequenced material: peripheral blood, taken before any cancer treatment. The chain couples TRBV5-5 to TRBJ2-7; D is perhaps TRBD2 (5 bases). In DNA, the CDR3 is TGTGCCAGCAGCTTGGCAGTGAGCGGCACCTACGAGCAGTACTTC. It translates to CASSLAVSGTYEQYF.